These 16 T cell receptor beta chains were sequenced from one sample in a study of T cells in Graves' hyperthyroidism and ophthalmopathy. The TCR beta CDR3 regions underwent amplification using RNA transcripts as the source. With the HTBI primer set, the TCR CDR3 went through a first round of RT-PCR. TCRdb reanalysed the multiplex PCR reads using MiXCR and keeps one entry per CDR3 protein. The sample yields 400,000 to 550,000 distinct CDR3 sequences, approximately 15% seen once. The sample taken for sequencing was blood. The source of these receptors is a woman under 30 with Graves' hyperthyroidism.

The chain carries TRBV20-1 and TRBJ1-1; no clear D gene. Deletions cut 0 bases from V and 1 base from J, with 9 bases between. Germline CDR1 reads DFQATT; CDR2 reads SNEGSKA (reference sequence). The CDR3 is made up of 14 amino acids. As DNA, the CDR3 is TGCAGTGCTAGAGAGGGCCTTACGAACACTGAAGCTTTCTTT. Translation gives CSAREGLTNTEAFF.

The sample holds many counts of this clonotype. The chain employs TRBV2 and TRBJ2-3; D unresolved. Between the trimmed V and J ends, which lost 8 bases and 1 base, there was a span of 10 bases. The CDR3 consists of 13 residues. From germline, CDR1 is SNHLY and CDR2 FYNNEI. DNA of the CDR3: TGTGCCAGCTTAGCTGACCGCACAGATACGCAGTATTTT. This codes for CASLADRTDTQYF.

This clonotype was recorded at least ten times. This chain joins TRBV7-2 and TRBJ2-1; D is possibly TRBD2 (6 bases). In germline, CDR1 is SGHTA, CDR2 FQGNSA. Between the trimmed V and J ends, which lost 1 base and 3 bases, there was a span of 10 bases. The CDR3 is 15 residues long. The CDR3 sequence is CASSLVHGSYNEQFF. DNA of the CDR3: TGTGCCAGCAGCTTAGTCCACGGGAGCTACAATGAGCAGTTCTTC.

This clonotype was detected only a few times. This chain uses TRBV20-1 with TRBJ2-3; TRBD2 matches at 9 bases. This CDR3 contains 15 residues. Germline V gene lookup returns CDR1 DFQATT and CDR2 SNEGSKA (reference sequence). After removal of 0 bases from V and 4 bases from J, the junction contained 5 bases not matched to a gene. DNA for the CDR3: TGCAGTGCTAGAGATAGCGGGAGTGGGTCAGATACGCAGTATTTT. It yields the protein CSARDSGSGSDTQYF.

This clonotype came up a few times. The chain combines TRBV20-1 with TRBJ2-1; 11 bases line up with TRBD2. Germline-derived CDR1 and CDR2 are DFQATT and SNEGSKA (reference sequence). This CDR3 contains 16 residues. Germline trimming cut 0 bases from V and 3 bases from J; bases unmatched to any gene: 4. The CDR3: CSARDPTSGVYNEQFF. In DNA, the CDR3 is TGCAGTGCTAGAGATCCGACTAGCGGGGTCTACAATGAGCAGTTCTTC.

Details on this clonotype: A much larger clone differs from this one at a single base, so this may be a read error. The gene calls are TRBV20-1 and TRBJ1-1; tentative D call: TRBD1 (5 bases). The germline V gene encodes CDR1 DFQATT and CDR2 SNEGSKA (reference sequence). The CDR3 length is 14 residues. For the CDR3, the DNA is TGCAGCGCCCCTGGGAACAGGCACCCATGGTGGGCTTTCTTT. It codes for CSAPGNRHPWWAFF.

This clonotype was observed at least ten times. The chain couples TRBV15 to TRBJ1-2; 8 nucleotides agree with TRBD1. CDR3 length equals 16 residues. CDR1 and CDR2 (germline): LNHNV, YYDKDF (reference sequence). J gave up 4 bases and V 1 base, and 8 bases lay outside the gene matches. The DNA of the CDR3 is TGTGCCACCAGCAGAGTGGCAGGGGGCGCGGGCTATGGCTACACCTTC. It specifies CATSRVAGGAGYGYTF.

This clonotype came up many times. V is TRBV28 and J is TRBJ1-1, with 9 bases fitting TRBD1. CDR1 is MDHEN, CDR2 SYDVKM, per germline. This CDR3 contains 14 residues. V dropped 10 bases and J dropped 3; count of bases not matched to a gene: 9. In nucleotides, the CDR3 is TGTGCCACTAAAACAGGGGGCGCGTACACTGAAGCTTTCTTT. Translated: CATKTGGAYTEAFF.

This clonotype appeared a few times. J is TRBJ2-2 and V is TRBV9; 8 bases match TRBD2. Trimming removed 6 bases from V and 3 bases from J; junction bases left unmatched: 7. This CDR3 region has 15 residues. Looked up from germline, CDR1 is SGDLS and CDR2 is YYNGEE. DNA for the CDR3: TGTGCCAGCACCTCTCGAGCGGGGGACACCGGGGAGCTGTTTTTT. This sequence encodes CASTSRAGDTGELFF.

This clonotype came up a few times. The chain carries TRBV5-1 and TRBJ2-3, with D tentatively TRBD2 (6 bases). V was trimmed by 2 bases and J by 1 base, leaving 17 bases between them. Looked up from germline, CDR1 is SGHRS and CDR2 is YFSETQ. The CDR3 totals 17 residues. In nucleotides, the CDR3 is TGCGCCAGCAGCTTAACCGGGACTCACAGAGGCACAGATACGCAGTATTTT. Translating gives CASSLTGTHRGTDTQYF.

In its sample, this clonotype was seen many times. The genes are TRBV9 and TRBJ2-1; TRBD2 matches at 10 bases. The germline gives CDR1 SGDLS, CDR2 YYNGEE. The trim removed 0 bases at V and 9 bases at J, leaving 6 bases unmatched. The CDR3 is 15 residues long. CDR3 coding DNA: TGTGCCAGCAGCGTAGAGGCTAGCGGGAGAGGTGAGCAGTTCTTC. It specifies CASSVEASGRGEQFF.

At least ten counts were recorded for this clonotype. The chain combines TRBV27 with TRBJ2-5, with D perhaps being TRBD1 or TRBD2 (6 bases each). The CDR3 is made up of 15 amino acids. CDR1 and CDR2 (germline): MNHEY, SMNVEV (reference sequence). V lost 2 bases to trimming and J lost 0 bases, with 10 bases between them. For the CDR3, the DNA is TGTGCCAGCAGTTTAGAGAGGGGGGACCAAGAGACCCAGTACTTC. Translating it yields CASSLERGDQETQYF.

The V call is TRBV12-3 or TRBV12-4, the J call TRBJ1-1, with a tentative D call TRBD1 (5 bases). CDR3 length equals 13 residues. V lost 8 bases and J lost 5, with 15 bases in between. CDR3 sequence reads: CASRGLGGTEAFF. In DNA form, the CDR3 reads TGTGCCAGCCGTGGTTTGGGGGGGACTGAAGCTTTCTTT.

Ten or more counts support this clonotype. The chain joins TRBV12-3 or TRBV12-4 to TRBJ1-3; a possible D gene is TRBD1 (6 bases). Trimming removed 5 bases at V and 0 bases at J, with 14 bases between. The CDR3 sequence is 16 residues long. CDR3 coding DNA: TGTGCCAGCAGTCCCAGGACAGTTTCCTCTGGAAACACCATATATTTT. Translated, it gives CASSPRTVSSGNTIYF.

The chain links TRBV7-8 to TRBJ2-1; 8 bases line up with TRBD2. Unmatched junction bases numbered 5, after V lost 1 base and J lost 6 bases. Per the germline V gene, CDR1 is SGHVS and CDR2 is FQNEAQ. The length of the CDR3 is 15 residues. CDR3 sequence: CASSLEAGVSNEQFF. CDR3 in DNA: TGTGCCAGCAGCTTAGAAGCGGGAGTGTCCAATGAGCAGTTCTTC.

Details on this clonotype: Its ends do not fully match the called genes, so a read error is possible. The chain couples TRBV4-1 to TRBJ2-3; D might be TRBD1 or TRBD2, each matching 5 bases. The germline gives CDR1 MGHRA, CDR2 YSYEKL. The CDR3 covers 17 residues. The CDR3 is CASSQLGRRGATDTKYF. As DNA, the CDR3 is TGCGCCAGCAGCCAACTCGGCCGGCGAGGGGCTACAGATACGAAGTATTTT.